This T cell receptor (beta chain) was sequenced during a study of blood T cell repertoires in COVID-19. The junction had 10 bases not matched to a gene; V was cut back by 3 bases and J by 8 bases. Germline lookup yields CDR1 SGDLS and CDR2 YYNGEE. The CDR3 covers 14 residues. Clones were read by immunoSEQ multiplex PCR, and TCRdb kept only the in-frame ones, dropping some. The sample comprises fewer than 450,000 clones, approximately 86% of which are singletons, and approximately 2% rests with the top ten. Sequencing was done on a sample of PBMCs or T cells enriched from blood (not recorded which). The chain employs TRBV9 and TRBJ1-2; TRBD1 agrees at 7 bases. The sequence came from a woman in her thirties or forties with acute COVID-19. CDR3 amino acids: CASSGATGFEGYTF. CDR3 DNA sequence: TGTGCCAGCAGCGGGGCGACAGGGTTCGAGGGCTACACCTTC.